This paragraph covers one T cell receptor (beta chain) sequence. It lacks a known antigen. Within one base of it there is no much larger clone, and no base qualities were kept. The immunoSEQ Assay, a bias-controlled multiplex PCR, was used to amplify TCRbeta CDR3 regions from genomic DNA. As for the original processing: Within the assay, amplification of reference gene primers was used to estimate how many nucleated cells each sample contained. To quantify the absolute abundance of each unique TCRbeta CDR3 rearrangement, sequence reads were collapsed and filtered. For each sample, productive Simpson clonality was calculated as the square root of Simpson's diversity index across productive rearrangements. TCRdb retrieved this table from immuneACCESS and kept in-frame rearrangements only. Not all clones are present; in checked studies, unresolved V genes account for under half, and no reason is known for the remainder. V and J calls and clone size come straight from that table; D and trimming were deduced from the DNA. Across this sample there are 350,000 to 400,000 clones, with 75% to 90% seen only once. Together, the top ten hold around 7.5% of the sample.

The sample originates from a study of blood T cell repertoires in COVID-19 (dated by TCRdb to about 2020). Describing the broader study: Samples from collaborators originated in the United States, Italy and Spain and spanned both the acute and convalescent phases of COVID-19. Nearly every sample came with metadata listing a de-identified subject ID, COVID-19 status, age in years and sex. The prospective study material was composed of cDNA or gDNA derived from T cells, B-cell-depleted T cells, or PBMCs. The repertoires were released in a freely available public database intended as a resource for research on the immune response to SARS-CoV-2. The samples were drawn from the first 160 participants of the ongoing ImmuneRACE study and from 1,254 subjects provided by 6 global collaborators. Subjects who had been exposed to COVID-19, were actively infected with it, or had recovered from it provided the deeply sampled blood TCRbeta repertoires that made up the dataset. HLA class I and class II types, where available, came from metadata supplied by the sample provider rather than from assay-based typing.

Results and caveats for the whole study, not just this receptor: How much clinical and demographic metadata was included differed by source and by participant, and the metadata was provided uncurated.

At one collaborating source in Seattle, patients were enrolled during active infection and were followed longitudinally through the course of disease. Whole blood was collected in K2EDTA tubes by collaborating institutions according to the institutions' own protocols. For TCRbeta analysis, collaborators shipped samples as frozen whole blood, isolated PBMCs, or DNA extracted from either of those sample types. V trim: 3 bases; J trim: 10 bases; unmatched bases: 14. The cysteine opens and the phenylalanine closes a CDR3 of 15 amino acids. The entry retains the CDR3 DNA only, 45 bases that are in frame from base 1. The germline V gene sets CDR1 to MGHRA and CDR2 to YSYEKL.

The receptor was derived from a woman aged 60 to 75 with COVID-19, enrolled during active disease. The sample was peripheral blood. This chain joins TRBV4-1 to TRBJ1-2, and TRBD1 aligns with 7 junction nucleotides. DNA sequence: TGCGCCAGCAGCCAGGGGCAGGGGGGCGGGCGCGACTACACCTTC. This translates into CASSQGQGGGRDYTF.